These 27 T cell receptor beta chains came from one sample sequenced in a study of cytomegalovirus exposure and HLA in healthy donors (dated by TCRdb to about 2017). Library preparation used the immunoSEQ multiplex PCR assay. For the multiplex PCR, a mixture combining 60 forward primers for TCR Vbeta segments and 13 reverse primers for TCR Jbeta segments was used. TCRdb limited this immuneACCESS table to in-frame rearrangements with V and J called. A share of clones is missing; checked studies link under half to unresolved V genes, and the rest is unexplained. The sample table records 150,000 to 200,000 clones; roughly 85% of these occur just once. The ten largest clones represent more than 13% of the sample. The sample taken for sequencing was PBMCs. These receptors all come from a man over 45 in good health and CMV-seropositive.

As for this clone: This specimen includes other DNA sequences encoding the same CDR3. This chain joins TRBV9 and TRBJ2-7; 9 positions agree with TRBD1. Trimming at V came to 5 bases and at J to 0 bases, leaving 6 bases not matched to a gene. The germline gives CDR1 SGDLS, CDR2 YYNGEE. The CDR3 runs to 15 residues. The CDR3 loop is CASSAGQGPSYEQYF. The CDR3 DNA follows: TGTGCCAGCAGTGCAGGACAGGGGCCCTCCTACGAGCAGTACTTC.

The chain has TRBV19 and TRBJ1-1; D gene ambiguous. V lost 7 bases to trimming and J lost 4 bases, with 13 bases between them. This CDR3 is built from 13 residues. Germline values: CDR1 LNHDA, CDR2 SQIVND (reference sequence). In DNA form, the CDR3 reads TGTGCCAGTATCTGGGAGGGTTCCACTGAAGCTTTCTTT. As protein: CASIWEGSTEAFF.

This rearrangement joins TRBV7-3 to TRBJ2-3; 7 bases line up with TRBD1. Germline V lookup: CDR1 SGHTA, CDR2 FQGTGA. J gave up 0 bases and V 0 bases, and 9 bases lay outside the gene matches. The CDR3 length is 18 residues. The CDR3 loop is CASSLTSTGTVSTDTQYF. The CDR3 DNA follows: TGTGCCAGCAGCTTAACCTCGACAGGGACGGTTAGCACAGATACGCAGTATTTT. The full variable domain, completed using reference TRBV7-3 and TRBJ2-3, is GAGVSQTPSNKVTEKGKYVELRCDPISGHTALYWYRQSLGQGPEFLIYFQGTGAADDSGLPNDRFFAVRPEGSVSTLKIQRTERGDSAVYLCASSLTSTGTVSTDTQYFGPGTRLTVL.

V gene TRBV6-5 combines with J gene TRBJ2-3; D is perhaps TRBD1 (6 bases). CDR1 is MNHEY and CDR2 is SVGAGI in the germline V gene. The CDR3 sequence is 14 residues long. The ends were cut back, 6 bases at V and 2 bases at J, with 12 bases in the middle. CDR3 nucleotide sequence: TGTGCCAGCAGGGCAGGGGTTCCCACAGATACGCAGTATTTT. Its protein product is CASRAGVPTDTQYF.

The rearrangement links TRBV7-6 to TRBJ2-3; D might be TRBD2 (7 bases). This CDR3 comprises 15 residues. Trimming took off 1 base at V and 6 bases at J, with 14 bases between the two ends. Germline CDR1 is SGHVS and CDR2 is FNYEAQ. CDR3 bases: TGTGCCAGCAGCTTAGGGCGGGGGCCGGGTGATACGCAGTATTTT. Translation: CASSLGRGPGDTQYF.

V usage is TRBV19 and J usage is TRBJ1-6; 8 nucleotides match TRBD1. V gave up 6 bases and J gave up 7 bases; unmatched junction bases: 17. The V gene's germline CDR1 is LNHDA and CDR2 SQIVND (reference sequence). This CDR3 spans 18 amino acids. The CDR3 region is CASSLGQGMWNTNSPLHF. DNA of the CDR3: TGTGCCAGTAGCCTAGGACAGGGAATGTGGAACACGAATTCACCCCTCCACTTT.

The gene calls are TRBV4-3 and TRBJ2-7, with 8 positions matching TRBD1. This CDR3 region has 15 residues. CDR1 and CDR2 (germline): LGHNA, YSLEER. V gave up 2 bases and J gave up 5 bases; unmatched junction bases: 8. The CDR3 DNA sequence: TGCGCCAGCAGCCAATTGGGACAGGCAAAGGACGAGCAGTACTTC. Translation gives CASSQLGQAKDEQYF.

Only a few counts were recorded for this clone. J is TRBJ2-1 and V is TRBV30; 9 bases match TRBD1. Germline CDR1 reads GTSNPN; CDR2 reads SVGIG (reference sequence). This CDR3 region has 11 residues. V was pared by 8 bases and J by 6 bases, with 2 bases of the junction left unmatched. The DNA for the CDR3 is TGTGCCATGGACAGGGGCAATGAGCAGTTCTTC. Protein sequence: CAMDRGNEQFF.

The chain recombines TRBV27 with TRBJ2-2; D is unresolved. The germline V gene encodes CDR1 MNHEY and CDR2 SMNVEV (reference sequence). Trimming cost V 2 bases and J 10 bases, with 14 bases left between them. The CDR3 has 14 amino acids. The CDR3 protein is CASSLLTPAEELFF. The CDR3 nucleotides are TGTGCCAGCAGTTTACTGACACCAGCCGAGGAGCTGTTTTTT.

This rearrangement joins TRBV2 to TRBJ2-7; 15 bases map to TRBD2. The germline V gene has CDR1 SNHLY and CDR2 FYNNEI. Losses at the gene ends were 2 bases for V and 0 bases for J; bases not matched to a gene: 8. This CDR3 spans 19 amino acids. For the CDR3, the DNA is TGTGCCAGCAGTGAACCCGGACTAGCGGGGGGGCACGACTCCTACGAGCAGTACTTC. Translation gives CASSEPGLAGGHDSYEQYF.

This chain joins TRBV2 and TRBJ1-2, with D perhaps matching TRBD1 (6 bases). V dropped 4 bases and J dropped 3 bases, with 18 bases sitting between them. The CDR3 spans 16 residues. CDR1 SNHLY and CDR2 FYNNEI come from the germline V gene. The CDR3: CASSVRQVISDYGYTF. Written as DNA, the CDR3 is TGTGCCAGCAGTGTTCGACAGGTGATTTCCGACTATGGCTACACCTTC. Supplemented by reference TRBV2 and TRBJ1-2, the full variable domain reads EPEVTQTPSHQVTQMGQEVILRCVPISNHLYFYWYRQILGQKVEFLVSFYNNEISEKSEIFDDQFSVERPDGSNFTLKIRSTKLEDSAMYFCASSVRQVISDYGYTFGSGTRLTVV.

This chain joins TRBV27 and TRBJ1-5; maybe TRBD1 (5 bases). The germline gives CDR1 MNHEY, CDR2 SMNVEV (reference sequence). There are 15 residues in the CDR3. Trimming took off 2 bases at V and 4 bases at J, with 12 bases between the two ends. The CDR3 DNA reads as TGTGCCAGCAGTTTAATCCAGGGCTTTAATCAGCCCCAGCATTTT. Its protein is CASSLIQGFNQPQHF.

The chain has TRBV4-2 and TRBJ1-1; weak D call: TRBD1 (5 bases). The CDR3 is made up of 15 amino acids. Germline lookup yields CDR1 LGHNA and CDR2 YNFKEQ. The V gene lost 1 base and the J gene lost 6 bases, with 15 bases spanning the gap. The CDR3 nucleotides read TGTGCCAGCAGCCAAGGGACATCGATCTCAGCTGAAGCTTTCTTT. It codes for CASSQGTSISAEAFF.

V usage is TRBV7-2 and J usage is TRBJ2-3; 8 nucleotides line up with TRBD2. Germline-derived CDR1 and CDR2 are SGHTA and FQGNSA. J was trimmed by 5 bases and V by 5 bases; bases with no gene match: 6. This CDR3 is 14 amino acids long. CDR3 nucleotide sequence: TGTGCCAGCAGCCCCGGGGGGGCTTTAGATACGCAGTATTTT. It translates to CASSPGGALDTQYF. Together with reference TRBV7-2 and TRBJ2-3, the CDR3 gives the full variable domain: GAGVSQSPSNKVTEKGKDVELRCDPISGHTALYWYRQSLGQGLEFLIYFQGNSAPDKSGLPSDRFSAERTGGSVSTLTIQRTQQEDSAVYLCASSPGGALDTQYFGPGTRLTVL.

The chain joins TRBV5-1 to TRBJ1-5; the D is unclear. This CDR3 is 13 amino acids long. Trimming shortened V by 0 bases and J by 9 bases, and 10 bases separated the two germline ends. Germline V gene lookup returns CDR1 SGHRS and CDR2 YFSETQ. The CDR3 here is CASSLEPGLPQHF. CDR3 nucleotides: TGCGCCAGCAGCTTGGAGCCCGGGTTGCCCCAGCATTTT. Full variable domain (missing parts from reference TRBV5-1 and TRBJ1-5): KAGVTQTPRYLIKTRGQQVTLSCSPISGHRSVSWYQQTPGQGLQFLFEYFSETQRNKGNFPGRFSGRQFSNSRSEMNVSTLELGDSALYLCASSLEPGLPQHFGDGTRLSIL.

The chain is built from TRBV19 and TRBJ1-5; D may be TRBD1 (5 bases). In germline, CDR1 is LNHDA, CDR2 SQIVND (reference sequence). V was clipped by 5 bases and J by 0 bases, with 17 bases between them. The CDR3 extends over 17 amino acids. CDR3 sequence (DNA): TGTGCCAGTAGTGATGGGGGGTCGAGGTATAGCAATCAGCCCCAGCATTTT. It encodes CASSDGGSRYSNQPQHF.

The chain employs TRBV9 and TRBJ2-1; D gene uncertain. Germline V gene sequence: CDR1 SGDLS, CDR2 YYNGEE. Trimming removed 0 bases at V and 10 bases at J, with 8 bases between. The CDR3 totals 12 residues. CDR3 amino acids: CASSVEATEQFF. The CDR3 DNA reads TGTGCCAGCAGCGTAGAAGCAACGGAGCAGTTCTTC.

The J gene is TRBJ2-5, the V gene TRBV5-1, with 8 nucleotides matching TRBD1. The end of the DNA aligns better with TRBJ2-7, so the J call may be wrong. Germline values: CDR1 SGHRS, CDR2 YFSETQ. This CDR3 region has 14 residues. The CDR3 spells CASSRDRRTYEQYF. The CDR3 DNA follows: TGCGCCAGCAGCCGGGACAGGCGAACCTACGAGCAGTACTTC.

This clone showed up just a few times. The CDR3 region is CASSSGQGHEKLFF. The CDR3 DNA follows: TGCGCCAGCAGCTCGGGACAGGGGCATGAAAAACTGTTTTTT. The chain carries TRBV5-1 and TRBJ1-4, with TRBD1 matching over 10 bases. Trimming removed 3 bases from V and 6 bases from J; junction bases left unmatched: 2. Per the germline V gene, CDR1 is SGHRS and CDR2 is YFSETQ. CDR3 length: 14 amino acids.

The genes are TRBV6-1 and TRBJ2-7; no clear D gene. CDR1 and CDR2 from the germline V gene are MNHNS and SASEGT. The V end lost 5 bases, the J end lost 4 bases, and 6 bases lay between the germline ends. The CDR3 sequence is 11 residues long. In DNA form, the CDR3 reads TGTGCCAGCAGTAAACTTTACGAGCAGTACTTC. As protein: CASSKLYEQYF.

The CDR3, as DNA: TGTGCCAGTAGCTCGACAGGGGGCGGCAATTCACCCCTCCACTTT. The encoded protein is CASSSTGGGNSPLHF. This chain uses TRBV19 with TRBJ1-6; 10 bases agree with TRBD1. CDR1 and CDR2 (germline): LNHDA, SQIVND (reference sequence). The CDR3 has 15 amino acids. With 6 bases clipped from V and 7 bases from J, the junction kept 6 bases outside the gene matches.

This clone was detected only once. The V and J genes are TRBV7-9 and TRBJ1-2; unclear D gene. Germline V CDR1 and CDR2: SEHNR, FQNEAQ (reference sequence). Trimming left V 4 bases short and J 2 bases short, with 14 bases between. The CDR3 spans 15 residues. CDR3 sequence: CASSSMAASNYGYTF. The CDR3 nucleotides are TGTGCCAGCAGCTCGATGGCGGCGTCAAACTATGGCTACACCTTC.

To note about this clone: One end of the junction varies from germline; a read error may be responsible. CDR3 DNA sequence: TGTGCCAGCAGCGTCGGGACAGGGGGCGTGTTGAAGACTGAAGCTTTCTTT. Translated: CASSVGTGGVLKTEAFF. The chain employs TRBV7-9 and TRBJ1-1, with 12 bases fitting TRBD1. Per the germline V gene, CDR1 is SEHNR and CDR2 is FQNEAQ (reference sequence). This CDR3 is 17 amino acids long.

V usage is TRBV7-9 and J usage is TRBJ1-6; the D gene is possibly TRBD1 (5 bases). This CDR3 region has 17 residues. The germline V gene encodes CDR1 SEHNR and CDR2 FQNEAQ (reference sequence). V lost 5 bases and J lost 5, with 19 bases in between. CDR3 nucleotides: TGTGCCAGCAGCACCCAGGGCGGCCGCAATAATAATTCACCCCTCCACTTT. Protein: CASSTQGGRNNNSPLHF.

The genes are TRBV7-9 and TRBJ2-3, with 11 bases lining up with TRBD2. Trimming took 11 bases from V and 4 from J; bases not matched to a gene: 8. The CDR3 contains 14 residues. Germline loops: CDR1 SEHNR, CDR2 FQNEAQ (reference sequence). The CDR3 here is CAGLLAGDSDTQYF. CDR3 in DNA: TGTGCCGGATTACTAGCGGGGGACTCAGATACGCAGTATTTT.

The chain joins TRBV11-2 to TRBJ2-5, with 9 nucleotides matching TRBD2. The CDR3 is 18 residues long. The J segment lost 5 bases and the V segment lost 4 bases, leaving 17 bases of the junction unmatched. Germline V CDR1 and CDR2: SGHAT, FQNNGV. CDR3: CASSSMELAGSPGETQYF. The CDR3 DNA reads TGTGCCAGCAGCTCTATGGAACTAGCGGGCTCCCCGGGGGAGACCCAGTACTTC.

The V and J genes are TRBV19 and TRBJ2-3; perhaps TRBD2 as D (6 bases). This CDR3 is built from 15 residues. Trimming stripped 0 bases from V and 9 bases from J, with 16 bases between. Germline loops: CDR1 LNHDA, CDR2 SQIVND (reference sequence). CDR3 region: CASSIDRGLGKTQYF. As DNA, the CDR3 is TGTGCCAGTAGTATAGATAGGGGACTGGGGAAAACGCAGTATTTT.